A selection of T cell receptor beta chains follows, all from one sample in a study of T-cell reconstitution after alpha-beta-depleted transplantation in children. TCRdb reprocessed the PCR reads via MiXCR and lists one record per CDR3 protein. The profile shows around 200,000 distinct CDR3 sequences, around 9.6% of them singletons. Material: PBMCs from the stem cell graft donor, obtained from the stem cell graft. These receptors were taken from a human donor who donated a stem cell graft to a child with acute lymphoblastic leukemia. Each CDR3 is given with its conserved first and last residue. A D gene is named only where the DNA matches it firmly. The listing skips clone size in some rows; elsewhere it reads once, few, many or a size class.

many	TRBJ1-2	-	11	TRBV13	CAQGGASGYTF	TGTGCCCAAGGGGGGGCCTCTGGCTACACCTTC
-	TRBJ2-5	-	16	TRBV5-6	CASSLGGGWTQETQYF	TGTGCCAGCAGCTTGGGAGGGGGGTGGACTCAAGAGACCCAGTACTTC
few	TRBJ2-1	-	14	TRBV9	CASSVVMGAGEQFF	TGTGCCAGCAGCGTAGTTATGGGTGCAGGGGAGCAGTTCTTC
many	TRBJ2-3	TRBD2	16	TRBV11-2	CASSAWTSGVADTQYF	TGTGCCAGCAGCGCATGGACTAGCGGGGTCGCAGATACGCAGTATTTT
-	TRBJ1-2	-	14	TRBV29-1	CSVVGAGIYGGYTF	TGCAGCGTTGTAGGGGCCGGGATCTACGGTGGCTACACCTTC
medium-sized	TRBJ2-7	-	12	TRBV7-9	CASSLAGREQYF	TGTGCCAGCAGCTTAGCCGGTCGTGAGCAGTACTTC
few	TRBJ1-2	-	15	TRBV6-5	CASSSRGSRIYGYTF	TGTGCCAGCAGTTCCCGCGGGAGTCGGATCTATGGCTACACCTTC
many	TRBJ2-5	-	16	TRBV5-1	CASSLELAGMRETQYF	TGCGCCAGCAGCTTGGAACTAGCTGGGATGAGGGAGACCCAGTACTTC
-	TRBJ1-5	-	14	TRBV6-1	CASSRDDKAQPQHF	TGTGCCAGCAGTAGAGACGACAAGGCTCAGCCCCAGCATTTT
many	TRBJ2-7	-	16	TRBV20-1	CSARDRAGQLAYEQYF	TGCAGTGCTAGAGATCGGGCGGGACAGCTGGCCTACGAGCAGTACTTC
-	TRBJ1-4	TRBD1	16	TRBV10-3	CAISLWGQGGEEKLFF	TGTGCCATCTCGTTGTGGGGACAGGGAGGTGAAGAAAAACTGTTTTTT
many	TRBJ2-3	-	14	TRBV29-1	CSVDGGLATDTQYF	TGCAGCGTTGACGGGGGCCTAGCCACAGATACGCAGTATTTT
-	TRBJ2-6	-	13	TRBV6-2/TRBV6-3	CASMHSGANVLTF	TGTGCCAGCATGCATTCTGGGGCCAACGTCCTGACTTTC
many	TRBJ2-7	-	13	TRBV5-5	CASSPPSSYEQYF	TGTGCCAGCAGCCCCCCATCTTCCTACGAGCAGTACTTC
-	TRBJ1-4	-	14	TRBV19	CASRANRDTEKLFF	TGTGCCAGTAGGGCAAACCGGGACACCGAAAAACTGTTTTTT
-	TRBJ1-3	-	16	TRBV18	CASSPPGVAAGNTIYF	TGTGCCAGCTCACCCCCAGGCGTGGCCGCTGGAAACACCATATATTTT
-	TRBJ1-2	-	13	TRBV12-1	CASSFGRTYGYTF	TGTGCCAGCAGCTTTGGGCGGACCTATGGCTACACCTTC
many	TRBJ1-5	-	12	TRBV20-1	CSARQGNQPQHF	TGCAGTGCTAGACAGGGCAATCAGCCCCAGCATTTT
few	TRBJ1-1	-	13	TRBV29-1	CSVERQANTEAFF	TGCAGCGTTGAACGGCAGGCGAACACTGAAGCTTTCTTT
few	TRBJ1-2	TRBD1	12	TRBV30	CAWSGQGYGYTF	TGTGCCTGGAGTGGACAGGGCTATGGCTACACCTTC
many	TRBJ2-7	TRBD1	15	TRBV6-5	CASSYAAGTAYEQYF	TGTGCCAGCAGTTACGCCGCCGGGACAGCCTACGAGCAGTACTTC
many	TRBJ1-1	-	14	TRBV6-5	CASSYIPPNTEAFF	TGTGCCAGCAGTTATATACCGCCGAACACTGAAGCTTTCTTT
many	TRBJ1-1	TRBD1	13	TRBV25-1	CASSRGLDTEAFF	TGTGCCAGCAGTAGGGGGCTGGACACTGAAGCTTTCTTT
many	TRBJ1-1	TRBD1	16	TRBV7-6	CASSSKTGVRVTEAFF	TGTGCCAGCAGCTCTAAGACAGGGGTAAGGGTCACTGAAGCTTTCTTT
few	TRBJ1-1	-	18	TRBV5-1	CASSLEGPAGGKFVVAFF	TGCGCCAGCAGCTTGGAAGGACCGGCGGGGGGCAAGTTCGTAGTAGCTTTCTTT
few	TRBJ1-2	-	14	TRBV10-3	CAISMGFSNYGYTF	TGTGCCATCAGCATGGGGTTTTCCAACTATGGCTACACCTTC
many	TRBJ2-7	-	14	TRBV24-1	CATSDSQQNYEQYF	TGTGCCACCAGTGATTCCCAACAGAACTACGAGCAGTACTTC
few	TRBJ1-1	-	14	TRBV10-3	CAISEPGLGTEAFF	TGTGCCATCAGTGAACCAGGGCTGGGAACTGAAGCTTTCTTT
-	TRBJ2-1	TRBD2	15	TRBV6-5	CATSFIAGGYNEQFF	TGTGCCACCAGTTTTATCGCGGGGGGCTACAATGAGCAGTTCTTC
many	TRBJ2-1	-	15	TRBV20-1	CSARGGVQSYNEQFF	TGCAGTGCTAGAGGTGGGGTCCAATCCTACAATGAGCAGTTCTTC
many	TRBJ1-2	-	16	TRBV3-1	CASSQDWGAQIYGYTF	TGTGCCAGCAGCCAAGATTGGGGGGCGCAAATCTATGGCTACACCTTC
many	TRBJ1-2	TRBD1	16	TRBV7-2	CASSPSGTGGDYGYTF	TGTGCCAGCAGCCCAAGCGGGACAGGGGGTGACTATGGCTACACCTTC
few	TRBJ2-3	TRBD2	15	TRBV20-1	CSARDKGTRGDTQYF	TGCAGTGCTAGAGATAAGGGGACTAGAGGAGATACGCAGTATTTT
-	TRBJ2-3	TRBD2	19	TRBV6-5	CASSYSIPSGGARSDTQYF	TGTGCCAGCAGTTACTCGATTCCTAGCGGGGGGGCTAGATCAGATACGCAGTATTTT
-	TRBJ1-4	-	15	TRBV12-3/TRBV12-4	CASSLGAATNEKLFF	TGTGCCAGCAGTTTAGGTGCAGCAACTAATGAAAAACTGTTTTTT
-	TRBJ1-1	-	14	TRBV5-1	CASSARTANTEAFF	TGCGCCAGCAGTGCGCGGACGGCGAACACTGAAGCTTTCTTT
few	TRBJ2-1	TRBD2	15	TRBV11-2	CASSRPAGGNNEQFF	TGTGCCAGCAGCCGGCCAGCGGGGGGGAACAATGAGCAGTTCTTC
many	TRBJ2-1	-	12	TRBV7-8	CASSLAQNEQFF	TGTGCCAGCAGCTTAGCGCAGAATGAGCAGTTCTTC
-	TRBJ2-1	-	13	TRBV12-3/TRBV12-4	CASSSKGYNEQFF	TGTGCCAGCAGTTCCAAAGGCTACAATGAGCAGTTCTTC
-	TRBJ2-3	-	14	TRBV20-1	CSAEGTASTDTQYF	TGCAGTGCTGAGGGGACGGCGAGCACAGATACGCAGTATTTT
many	TRBJ1-6	TRBD1	19	TRBV4-3	CASSQGWTGTGLIYSPLHF	TGCGCCAGCAGCCAAGGATGGACCGGGACAGGGCTGATTTATTCACCCCTCCACTTT
few	TRBJ1-6	-	15	TRBV20-1	CSARDESRGNSPLHF	TGCAGTGCTAGAGATGAGAGTAGAGGCAATTCACCCCTCCACTTT
few	TRBJ1-1	-	12	TRBV5-8	CASSFANTEAFF	TGTGCCAGCAGCTTCGCGAACACTGAAGCTTTCTTT
few	TRBJ2-1	TRBD1	13	TRBV19	CATARDSVDEQFF	TGTGCCACTGCACGGGACAGCGTTGATGAGCAGTTCTTC
many	TRBJ1-5	-	13	TRBV12-3/TRBV12-4	CASSLRVNQPQHF	TGTGCCAGCAGTTTAAGGGTAAATCAGCCCCAGCATTTT
once	TRBJ2-7	-	11	TRBV2	CASTQKGEQYF	TGTGCCAGCACCCAAAAAGGCGAGCAGTACTTC
-	TRBJ1-1	TRBD1	14	TRBV30	CAWNGQGMNTEAFF	TGTGCCTGGAATGGACAGGGGATGAACACTGAAGCTTTCTTT
-	TRBJ2-5	TRBD2	17	TRBV10-3	CATRRGGTSGGQETQYF	TGTGCCACGCGACGGGGAGGGACTAGCGGGGGTCAAGAGACCCAGTACTTC
few	TRBJ1-4	TRBD1	18	TRBV11-1	CASSRRPGTGAENEKLFF	TGTGCCAGCAGCCGACGTCCCGGGACAGGGGCCGAAAATGAAAAACTGTTTTTT
-	TRBJ1-1	-	15	TRBV7-8	CASSSADSRNTEAFF	TGTGCCAGCAGCTCGGCGGACTCAAGGAACACTGAAGCTTTCTTT
-	TRBJ1-1	-	13	TRBV6-2/TRBV6-3	CASRSTGFTEAFF	TGTGCCAGCAGATCTACAGGGTTCACTGAAGCTTTCTTT
many	TRBJ1-2	TRBD1	12	TRBV5-1	CASSPGGRGYTF	TGCGCCAGCAGCCCAGGGGGACGTGGCTACACCTTC
few	TRBJ1-5	-	13	TRBV6-6	CASSKGDNWPQHF	TGTGCCAGCAGCAAGGGGGACAACTGGCCCCAGCATTTT
-	TRBJ2-3	-	15	TRBV5-1	CASSPGASKSDTQYF	TGCGCCAGCAGCCCGGGGGCATCGAAGTCAGATACGCAGTATTTT
many	TRBJ1-1	-	13	TRBV12-3/TRBV12-4	CASGNRVDTEAFF	TGTGCCAGCGGGAACAGGGTGGACACTGAAGCTTTCTTT
many	TRBJ2-3	-	11	TRBV6-2/TRBV6-3	CASLWVDTQYF	TGTGCCAGCCTGTGGGTAGATACGCAGTATTTT
many	TRBJ1-2	-	16	TRBV11-2	CASSLDLAGGIYGYTF	TGTGCCAGCAGCTTAGATTTGGCAGGTGGGATCTATGGCTACACCTTC
few	TRBJ2-1	TRBD2	17	TRBV24-1	CATSDFPSGGSYNEQFF	TGTGCCACCAGTGATTTTCCTAGCGGGGGTTCCTACAATGAGCAGTTCTTC
few	TRBJ1-2	TRBD1	14	TRBV27	CASSNQLQGDGYTF	TGTGCCAGCAGCAATCAACTACAGGGGGATGGCTACACCTTC